The T cell receptor (beta chain) under discussion was sequenced for a study of tumor-infiltrating lymphocytes in primary liver carcinoma (TCRdb year 2017). Some background on the complete study: Of the five patients, three men and two women aged 30 to 69 years, four had hepatocellular carcinoma and one had combined HCC and intrahepatic cholangiocarcinoma. The five patients had tumors of stage T1-T3 N0M0, with maximum diameters ranging from 4.2 to 10 cm. Roughly 3.65 to 7.5 million productive TCRbeta reads were obtained per sample, and no significant difference in read depth was found between tissue types. For each liver tumor, the study sampled five regions along with adjacent normal tissue and blood, and applied TCRbeta repertoire sequencing, expression microarrays and whole-exome sequencing. A total of around 35 specimens from 5 patients, comprising 25 or so tumor regions, 5 adjacent noncancerous liver tissues and 5 peripheral blood samples, were covered by TCRbeta repertoire sequencing. To link TCRbeta repertoire diversity with the local molecular phenotype, the roughly 23 tumor region samples were profiled using Agilent mRNA microarrays. Technical replicate repertoires showed high reproducibility, with mean shared-clone rates around 0.91 and correlation coefficients above 0.95. General findings and caveats noted by the study authors: Repertoire overlap was higher between tumor regions (mean around 35%) than tumor-adjacent (approximately 17%) or tumor-blood (about 15%) pairs, consistent with antigen-driven expansion. Because only the TCR beta chain was sequenced and unpaired alpha chains were not captured, true repertoire diversity is likely underestimated. Only about 7.5-25% of top clones were found in all five regions of a tumor, suggesting spatial heterogeneity of tumor-infiltrating T cells. Only 4 or 5 patients were included in the study, and the authors note that the findings should be validated in a larger study. The top 250 clones accounted for a significantly greater share of the repertoire in tumors than in blood (p = 0.039). Bulk unsorted samples precluded comparing CD4+ and CD8+ T cell repertoires.

The table lists this clonotype with many counts. It lacks a known antigen. No base qualities exist here, and no much larger clone lies one base off it. The germline V gene encodes CDR1 SGHRS and CDR2 YFSETQ. The CDR3 goes from the cysteine to the phenylalanine over 12 residues. Here the CDR3 DNA is all that survives: 36 bases in frame from base 1. V is pared back by 1 base and J by 8 bases, with 9 bases lying between the germline termini. Total RNA and DNA were co-extracted from about 19-30 mg of bulk tissue with the AllPrep DNA/RNA mini kit, without cell sorting. Surgical resection was performed in China between late 2015 and 2016 on about 5 patients with histopathologically diagnosed primary liver carcinoma. At the time of sampling, the patients had chronic HBV infection and had not received any treatment. Five spatially separated regions were sampled from each tumor: the superior, inferior, left-lateral and right-lateral poles, plus the tumor centre. Histology showed that every tumor sample contained more than 80% viable tumor cells. Fresh tumor and adjacent tissue pieces were bisected, with one half stored in RNAlater at -80 degrees C and the other half sent for histology.

Using a constant-region primer and ProtoScript II reverse transcriptase, TCRbeta-specific cDNA was reverse-transcribed from 500 to 650 ng total RNA. The TCRbeta libraries were prepared through three rounds of nested multiplex PCR following a slightly modified ARM-PCR procedure. The first two PCR rounds used multiplex TRBV1-TRBV30 forward primers with a Cbeta reverse primer, each for about 9 cycles. A final 25-cycle PCR with Deep VentR polymerase added sample barcodes and Illumina adapters. Before sequencing, amplicons between 200 and 500 bp were purified from gel using a QIAquick gel extraction kit. An Illumina HiSeq 2500 was used to sequence the TCRbeta amplicons, generating 250-bp paired-end reads. The original methods were these. Trimmomatic v0.33 was used to quality-trim the reads, and FLASH v1.2.11 was used to merge paired reads so that full CDR3 sequences could be recovered. V, D and J germline segments were assigned to the rearranged TCRbeta sequences using MiGEC v1.2.1b. VDJtools v1.0.0 computed clonotype statistics and Shannon-Wiener diversity indices. Except for diversity analysis, only the 250 most abundant clonotypes of each sample were used in subsequent analyses to reduce sampling bias. Through fastp at Q25 and MiXCR, TCRdb rebuilt clones from the public reads, retaining in-frame beta chains. Rows are unified per CDR3 protein, each entry keeping the most common DNA and genes. The V and J calls here are based on TCRdb, not the publication. Present in this sample are approximately 37,000 distinct CDR3 sequences, roughly four fifths of which were seen just once. Together, the top ten hold around 15% of the sample.

Sequenced input: liver tumor tissue from sampling region 4. Sample cell subset or site, as interpreted from the label and publication: tumor region T4, right-lateral pole. The clonotype originates from a middle-aged man with primary liver carcinoma and hepatitis B virus infection. The V and J genes are TRBV5-1 and TRBJ1-1; no confident D gene assignment can be made. At the DNA level, the sequence is TGCGCCAGCAGCTTGTCCCGGGAAGAAGCTTTCTTT. The encoded protein is CASSLSREEAFF.